This is a list of T cell receptor beta chains from one sample in a study of blood T cells in healthy people across ages. TCRdb used MiXCR to reprocess the 5' RACE reads, holding one entry per CDR3 protein. Altogether roughly 800,000 distinct CDR3 sequences are present, more than 45% being singletons, with the ten largest covering 22%. Sequenced sample: blood. The receptors originated from a young man in good health. CDR3s include the opening cysteine and the closing phenylalanine or tryptophan. A D gene is named only where the DNA matches it firmly. The listing skips clone size in some rows; elsewhere it reads once, few, many or a size class.

TRBJ2-3 TRBV19 - - CASSKRAASTDTQYF TGTGCCAGTAGTAAACGGGCGGCTAGCACAGATACGCAGTATTTT
TRBJ2-7 TRBV29-1 TRBD2 - CSVEAERGYEQYF TGCAGCGTTGAAGCCGAGCGGGGATACGAGCAGTACTTC
TRBJ1-1 TRBV5-1 - - CASSWAGGANTEAFF TGCGCCAGCAGCTGGGCGGGGGGGGCGAACACTGAAGCTTTCTTT
TRBJ1-2 TRBV7-2 - - CASSLDRLGGYTF TGTGCCAGCAGCTTAGATCGGCTCGGGGGCTACACCTTC
TRBJ2-5 TRBV20-1 - - CSALTETQYF TGCAGTGCCCTGACGGAGACCCAGTACTTC
TRBJ2-5 TRBV20-1 TRBD2 - CSAYLAGGSFFSETQYF TGCAGTGCTTATCTAGCGGGGGGGAGCTTTTTTTCAGAGACCCAGTACTTC
TRBJ2-5 TRBV9 - few CASSVEAAYQETQYF TGTGCCAGCAGCGTAGAGGCGGCGTACCAAGAGACCCAGTACTTC
TRBJ2-1 TRBV28 TRBD2 - CASSTRLGTSGRNNEQFF TGTGCCAGCAGTACCCGCCTTGGGACTAGCGGGAGGAACAATGAGCAGTTCTTC
TRBJ2-1 TRBV5-1 - - CASSLVQGNEQFF TGCGCCAGCAGCTTGGTACAGGGTAATGAGCAGTTCTTC
TRBJ1-6 TRBV6-5 - - CASSYSISSPLHF TGTGCCAGCAGTTACTCGATTTCTTCACCCCTCCACTTT
TRBJ2-5 TRBV18 - - CASSPRYREETQYF TGTGCCAGCTCACCTAGATACAGGGAAGAGACCCAGTACTTC
TRBJ1-2 TRBV4-3 - - CASSQEGAFYGYTF TGCGCCAGCAGCCAAGAAGGAGCCTTCTATGGCTACACCTTC
TRBJ1-5 TRBV7-8 TRBD1 - CASSLVGQGHQPQHF TGTGCCAGCAGCTTAGTGGGACAGGGGCACCAGCCCCAGCATTTT
TRBJ1-1 TRBV2 - - CASSPPGQSGEAFF TGTGCCAGCAGTCCCCCAGGACAGTCGGGTGAAGCTTTCTTT
TRBJ2-3 TRBV6-6 TRBD2 - CASSRGWGGTQYF TGTGCCAGCAGCCGAGGCTGGGGGGGTACGCAGTATTTT
TRBJ2-3 TRBV20-1 - - CSASPGVTDTQYF TGCAGTGCTTCGCCCGGGGTTACAGATACGCAGTATTTT
TRBJ1-2 TRBV6-2/TRBV6-3 - - CASSVRFDYGYTF TGTGCCAGCAGTGTCCGTTTCGACTATGGCTACACCTTC
TRBJ2-1 TRBV20-1 - - CSALRVSVASYNEQFF TGCAGTGCTCTGCGTGTAAGCGTTGCCTCCTACAATGAGCAGTTCTTC
TRBJ2-5 TRBV4-3 - - CASSQDLGEGKETQYF TGCGCCAGCAGCCAAGATTTAGGAGAGGGGAAAGAGACCCAGTACTTC
TRBJ1-6 TRBV21-1 - few CASPLPIPGQYNSPLHF TGTGCCAGCCCCCTCCCCATCCCAGGACAGTATAATTCACCCCTCCACTTT
TRBJ1-1 TRBV30 - - CAWSVTRNTEAFF TGTGCCTGGAGTGTAACGAGGAACACTGAAGCTTTCTTT
TRBJ2-5 TRBV20-1 - - CSARDGWFQETQYF TGCAGTGCTAGAGATGGATGGTTTCAAGAGACCCAGTACTTC